Following are 2 T cell receptor beta chains from one sample sequenced in a study of blood T cell repertoires in COVID-19. Profiled with immunoSEQ multiplex PCR; TCRdb holds only in-frame clones, not every one. The table has roughly 64,000 clones, around 66% seen once. The sequencing sample was made of PBMCs or T cells enriched from blood (not recorded which). The receptors derive from a woman aged 60-75 years who had been exposed to COVID-19.

The chain recombines TRBV11-2 with TRBJ1-2; D is ambiguous. The CDR3 covers 13 residues. V lost 4 bases to trimming and J lost 8 bases, with 14 bases between them. The germline V gene has CDR1 SGHAT and CDR2 FQNNGV. CDR3 DNA sequence: TGTGCCAGCAGCTCGCCCGGGGTTGGCGGCTACACCTTC. Translation gives CASSSPGVGGYTF.

The chain employs TRBV14 and TRBJ1-3, with D perhaps matching TRBD1 (5 bases). V lost 1 base and J lost 5, with 12 bases in between. This CDR3 contains 15 residues. Germline V gene lookup returns CDR1 SGHDN and CDR2 FVKESK. CDR3 loop: CASSQAGGWRNTIYF. The CDR3 bases are TGTGCCAGCAGCCAAGCGGGGGGTTGGAGAAACACCATATATTTT. Based on the CDR3 plus reference TRBV14 and TRBJ1-3, the full variable domain is EAGVTQFPSHSVIEKGQTVTLRCDPISGHDNLYWYRRVMGKEIKFLLHFVKESKQDESGMPNNRFLAERTGGTYSTLKVQPAELEDSGVYFCASSQAGGWRNTIYFGEGSWLTVV.